The clone carrying this TCR beta chain was counted a few times. What it binds is unknown. This specimen comes from a study of cytomegalovirus exposure and HLA in healthy donors. PCR involved 60 Vbeta and 13 Jbeta primers. Produced via immunoSEQ multiplex PCR; TCRdb's table is partial and in-frame only. This sample has 120,000 to 150,000 clones, with around 77% found just once. V lost 0 bases and J 6 bases, leaving 14 bases between the germline ends. This CDR3 contains 15 residues. The germline V gene encodes CDR1 LGHNA and CDR2 YSLEER. Findings of the study overall: A few of the chains that were CMV-associated were confirmed in vitro to be specific for CMV antigens. According to an earlier analysis, most TCR beta V segments yielded productive rearrangements about 87% or about 30% of the time. TCR association rates varied by HLA locus in a later analysis, with DRB1 highest and HLA-C lowest.

This sequence joins TRBV4-3 and TRBJ1-2, with no clear D. The TCR originated in a man between 18 and 29 years old in good health and CMV-seronegative. The sample taken for sequencing was PBMCs. The CDR3 region has the DNA TGCGCCAGCAGCCAAGATGTGGGCCTTTCGGATGGCTACACCTTC. Protein product: CASSQDVGLSDGYTF.